This T cell receptor beta chain is drawn from a study of blood T cell repertoires in COVID-19. The CDR3 is 17 residues long. The ends were cut back, 1 base at V and 0 bases at J, with 12 bases in the middle. The germline CDR1 and CDR2 sequences are LGHNA and YNFKEQ. Sequenced by immunoSEQ multiplex PCR; TCRdb stores in-frame clones only, minus some. The sample consists of approximately 90,000 clones, about four fifths of them appearing once. This chain links TRBV4-2 with TRBJ2-2; a possible D gene is TRBD2 (6 bases). The source is a woman older than 75 with acute or convalescent COVID-19. The sequenced material came from peripheral blood. The CDR3 DNA sequence: TGTGCCAGCAGCCAAGGGGTAGCGGCCTCGAACACCGGGGAGCTGTTTTTT. The encoded protein is CASSQGVAASNTGELFF.